This T cell receptor (beta chain) was documented in a study of T cell changes during pregnancy in multiple sclerosis. This table comes from immunoSEQ multiplex PCR, and its TCRdb copy is limited to in-frame clones, with some not included. The table has 40,000 to 60,000 clones, approximately 90% seen once. The ends lost 4 bases at V and 2 bases at J; junction bases unmatched: 1. The CDR3 spans 13 residues. Germline CDR1 is SGHTA and CDR2 is FQGTGA. The material sequenced was CD8+ T cells from peripheral blood mononuclear cells, taken in the second trimester of pregnancy. This receptor was identified in a female donor with multiple sclerosis, enrolled in a pregnancy study. The chain employs TRBV7-3 and TRBJ1-1, with 7 nucleotides matching TRBD1. The DNA for the CDR3 is TGTGCCAGCAGCTGGGACAGAAACACTGAAGCTTTCTTT. It is translated as CASSWDRNTEAFF. The full variable domain, in which reference TRBV7-3 and TRBJ1-1 provide the parts outside the CDR3, is GAGVSQTPSNKVTEKGKYVELRCDPISGHTALYWYRQSLGQGPEFLIYFQGTGAADDSGLPNDRFFAVRPEGSVSTLKIQRTERGDSAVYLCASSWDRNTEAFFGQGTRLTVV.